The 18 T cell receptor beta chains below all came from one sample that was sequenced in a study of shared clonotypes between healthy human individuals. Produced via immunoSEQ multiplex PCR; TCRdb's table is partial and in-frame only. The sample has a few million clones; approximately 94% are singletons. The specimen sequenced was naive CD4+ T cells sorted from blood. This sample's subset: CD45RA+ positively selected. The receptor source for this set is a young man in good health.

Turning to this clone: The sample has other DNA sequences that encode this CDR3 too. V gene TRBV7-2 combines with J gene TRBJ2-7; the D call may be TRBD1 or TRBD2 (5 bases each). V was trimmed by 5 bases and J by 2 bases, leaving 13 bases between them. The CDR3 contains 14 residues. Looked up from germline, CDR1 is SGHTA and CDR2 is FQGNSA. The CDR3 loop reads CASSSRDRTYEQYF. The CDR3 DNA reads as TGTGCCAGCAGCAGCCGGGACCGCACCTACGAGCAGTACTTC.

V and J are TRBV2 and TRBJ2-7; 10 positions agree with TRBD2. Germline V CDR1 and CDR2: SNHLY, FYNNEI. V lost 5 bases and J lost 5; bases outside the gene matches: 9. This CDR3 spans 15 amino acids. CDR3 sequence (DNA): TGTGCCAGCAGTAAACGACTAGCGGGTCGGGACGAGCAGTACTTC. It encodes CASSKRLAGRDEQYF.

This rearrangement joins TRBV18 to TRBJ1-4; D perhaps matches TRBD1 (6 bases). V was clipped by 3 bases and J by 0 bases, with 14 bases between them. CDR3 length: 17 residues. Germline V gene data show CDR1 as KGHSH and CDR2 as LQKENI. The CDR3 region has the DNA TGTGCCAGCTCACCGCCGGACAGCCGATCAACTAATGAAAAACTGTTTTTT. This translates into CASSPPDSRSTNEKLFF.

The chain is built from TRBV28 and TRBJ2-1, with TRBD2 matching over 11 bases. The CDR3 runs to 16 residues. With V trimmed by 4 bases and J by 8 bases, 10 bases remained unmatched. Germline CDR1 reads MDHEN; CDR2 reads SYDVKM. CDR3 amino acids: CASSSSSGGAWDEQFF. The CDR3 nucleotides are TGTGCCAGCAGTTCCAGTAGCGGGGGGGCCTGGGATGAGCAGTTCTTC.

The rearrangement joins TRBV6-5 to TRBJ1-4; D perhaps matches TRBD1 (6 bases). The germline V gene has CDR1 MNHEY and CDR2 SVGAGI. Trimming took off 0 bases at V and 7 bases at J, with 12 bases between the two ends. This CDR3 is 15 amino acids long. CDR3 region: CASSYSPAGAEKLFF. CDR3 in DNA: TGTGCCAGCAGTTACTCGCCGGCAGGGGCTGAAAAACTGTTTTTT.

DNA for the CDR3: TGTGCCAGCTCCCCCATGACAGGATTGAACACTGAAGCTTTCTTT. Its translation: CASSPMTGLNTEAFF. J is TRBJ1-1 and V is TRBV18; D is possibly TRBD1 (6 bases). Deletions cut 6 bases from V and 0 bases from J, with 14 bases between. The germline CDR1 and CDR2 sequences are KGHSH and LQKENI. The CDR3 extends over 15 amino acids.

The CDR3 here is CASSVGGLAGGLSETQYF. The CDR3 DNA sequence: TGTGCCAGCAGCGTAGGAGGACTAGCGGGGGGGTTGAGTGAGACCCAGTACTTC. The V and J genes are TRBV9 and TRBJ2-5; 15 bases are shared with TRBD2. The length of the CDR3 is 18 residues. Trimming at V came to 0 bases and at J to 5 bases, leaving 8 bases not matched to a gene. CDR1 and CDR2 (germline): SGDLS, YYNGEE.

The V call is TRBV19, the J call TRBJ1-1; 9 bases align to TRBD1. Germline lookup yields CDR1 LNHDA and CDR2 SQIVND (reference sequence). The CDR3 loop spans 17 amino acids. V was clipped by 1 base and J by 1 base; unmatched bases: 7. The CDR3 loop is CASSIGTRQGGNTEAFF. The CDR3 DNA reads TGTGCCAGTAGTATAGGAACTCGACAGGGGGGGAACACTGAAGCTTTCTTT. Together with reference TRBV19 and TRBJ1-1, the CDR3 gives the full variable domain: DGGITQSPKYLFRKEGQNVTLSCEQNLNHDAMYWYRQDPGQGLRLIYYSQIVNDFQKGDIAEGYSVSREKKESFPLTVTSAQKNPTAFYLCASSIGTRQGGNTEAFFGQGTRLTVV.

The chain uses TRBV10-2 and TRBJ2-5; TRBD2 matches 10 bases. Unmatched junction bases numbered 11, after V lost 0 bases and J lost 4 bases. This CDR3 spans 18 amino acids. CDR1 and CDR2 (germline): WSHSY, SAAADI. The chain's CDR3 is CASSESGVGAGGRETQYF. For the CDR3, the DNA is TGCGCCAGCAGTGAGTCGGGGGTTGGAGCGGGAGGGAGAGAGACCCAGTACTTC.

V gene TRBV6-5 combines with J gene TRBJ2-7, with D uncertain. This CDR3 has 15 residues. V lost 5 bases, J lost 2 bases, and 16 bases lay in between. The germline CDR1 and CDR2 sequences are MNHEY and SVGAGI. The CDR3 region has the DNA TGTGCCAGCAGTCCCCATGACACGAAGGCCTACGAGCAGTACTTC. This encodes CASSPHDTKAYEQYF.

The rearrangement joins TRBV7-9 to TRBJ1-2; the match to TRBD1 covers 7 bases. This CDR3 is built from 15 residues. V was clipped by 1 base and J by 1 base; unmatched bases: 3. Germline lookup yields CDR1 SEHNR and CDR2 FQNEAQ (reference sequence). CDR3 DNA: TGTGCCAGCAGCTTAGGGACAGGCCATAACTATGGCTACACCTTC. Its translation is CASSLGTGHNYGYTF.

A note on this clone: Other nucleotide sequences in the sample specify the same CDR3. This rearrangement joins TRBV6-1 to TRBJ1-5; TRBD1 might be the D (5 bases). The CDR3 is 14 amino acids. Germline assignment: CDR1 MNHNS and CDR2 SASEGT. V was pared by 2 bases and J by 3 bases, with 8 bases between. The CDR3 sequence: CASSERGFNQPQHF. The CDR3 DNA reads as TGTGCCAGCAGTGAAAGGGGATTCAATCAGCCCCAGCATTTT.

The chain carries TRBV2 and TRBJ2-2; TRBD1 or TRBD2 may be the D gene (6 bases each). The CDR3 is 15 residues long. Between the trimmed V and J ends, which lost 5 bases and 9 bases, there was a span of 19 bases. Looked up from germline, CDR1 is SNHLY and CDR2 is FYNNEI. The CDR3, as DNA: TGTGCCAGCAGTCCTTTGGGACGGGGGCAGCGGGAGCTGTTTTTT. Its translation: CASSPLGRGQRELFF. Combining the CDR3 with reference TRBV2 and TRBJ2-2 gives the whole variable domain EPEVTQTPSHQVTQMGQEVILRCVPISNHLYFYWYRQILGQKVEFLVSFYNNEISEKSEIFDDQFSVERPDGSNFTLKIRSTKLEDSAMYFCASSPLGRGQRELFFGEGSRLTVL.

This chain uses TRBV2 with TRBJ1-3; D gene unclear. The V gene's germline CDR1 is SNHLY and CDR2 FYNNEI. Deletions cut 7 bases from V and 3 bases from J, with 4 bases between. The CDR3 is made up of 11 amino acids. CDR3 DNA: TGTGCCAGCAAGTTTGGAAACACCATATATTTT. Amino acids: CASKFGNTIYF. Complete variable domain (other parts from reference TRBV2 and TRBJ1-3): EPEVTQTPSHQVTQMGQEVILRCVPISNHLYFYWYRQILGQKVEFLVSFYNNEISEKSEIFDDQFSVERPDGSNFTLKIRSTKLEDSAMYFCASKFGNTIYFGEGSWLTVV.

The CDR3 DNA sequence: TGTGCCAGCAGCGCCGCCCCAGGCTCCACAGATACGCAGTATTTT. Translation: CASSAAPGSTDTQYF. This chain joins TRBV9 and TRBJ2-3; D remains ambiguous. Looked up from germline, CDR1 is SGDLS and CDR2 is YYNGEE. The V end lost 3 bases, the J end lost 2 bases, and 13 bases lay between the germline ends. This CDR3 region has 15 residues.

The chain is built from TRBV7-9 and TRBJ1-2, with TRBD1 matching over 7 bases. Losses at the gene ends were 10 bases for V and 4 bases for J; bases not matched to a gene: 15. Germline loops: CDR1 SEHNR, CDR2 FQNEAQ (reference sequence). This CDR3 spans 15 amino acids. The CDR3 protein is CAIYRDRLLPYGYTF. The CDR3 nucleotides are TGTGCCATATACCGGGACAGACTTCTTCCCTATGGCTACACCTTC.

This clone was seen a few times. This chain links TRBV5-1 with TRBJ1-6; perhaps TRBD1 as D (5 bases). Germline-derived CDR1 and CDR2 are SGHRS and YFSETQ. The length of the CDR3 is 17 residues. Trimming cost V 4 bases and J 4 bases, with 18 bases left between them. The CDR3 protein is CASSLGPGGAYNSPLHF. DNA of the CDR3: TGCGCCAGCAGCCTGGGGCCCGGAGGCGCTTATAATTCACCCCTCCACTTT.

The CDR3 region has the DNA TGTGCCAGCAGCTTAACGGGTGCAGGGTGGTGGGACACTGAAGCTTTCTTT. This translates into CASSLTGAGWWDTEAFF. The chain has TRBV7-8 and TRBJ1-1; D might be TRBD1 (5 bases). V gave up 2 bases and J gave up 3 bases, with 19 bases separating them. The CDR3 consists of 17 residues. CDR1 is SGHVS and CDR2 is FQNEAQ in the germline V gene.